The present T cell receptor (beta chain) was sequenced within a study of shared clonotypes between healthy human individuals. Findings and limits, study-wide: It was observed that 5% to 6% of naive CD4 clonotypes were shared across several donors. At large depth, rarefaction still showed sorted-subset sequencing to be incomplete. A generally larger estimated richness was seen in naive subsets than in memory subsets.

The V gene lost 0 bases and the J gene lost 9 bases, with 10 bases spanning the gap. Germline loops: CDR1 MNHEY, CDR2 SMNVEV (reference sequence). There are 13 residues in the CDR3. Data came from immunoSEQ multiplex PCR; TCRdb stores just in-frame clones and leaves some out. The top ten clones hold about 1.5% of a sample with some 1 million clones, around 75% of them seen once. As to this clone: Its cognate antigen is unknown.

The origin of this receptor is a young man in good health. The rearrangement links TRBV27 to TRBJ2-3; D unclear. Source material: memory CD4+ T cells sorted from blood. Subset specified: CD45RA-negative fraction. The CDR3 here is CASSLSREGTQYF. The DNA of the CDR3 is TGTGCCAGCAGTTTATCGAGAGAAGGCACGCAGTATTTT.